This T cell receptor (beta chain) originates from a study of follicular helper T cells after annual influenza vaccination. Time point defined: 2015-2016 season, pre-vaccination. No donor had influenza vaccine in the prior 6 months; all lived in the community. Each time point used about 40 to 100 mL of blood. Between the trimmed V and J ends, which lost 5 bases and 8 bases, there was a span of 18 bases. Germline loops: CDR1 SEHNR, CDR2 FQNEAQ (reference sequence). The CDR3 length is 15 residues. Only in-frame clones appear in the TCRdb table, and some are missing; sequencing was by immunoSEQ multiplex PCR. The sample includes some 9,000 clones, around nine tenths of them seen just once.

This material consisted of CXCR5+ CD38- circulating T follicular helper cells from blood, taken on the day of influenza vaccination. Subset defined: circulating Tfh, non-naive CD4+CXCR5+PD-1+ (ICOS+CD38+ or ICOS-CD38-). The chain combines TRBV7-9 with TRBJ1-4, with D possibly matching TRBD1 (6 bases). The clonotype was recovered from an adult who received the influenza vaccine. CDR3 amino acids: CASSPGQSLGEKLFF. DNA for the CDR3: TGTGCCAGCAGCCCTGGACAGTCCCTCGGGGAAAAACTGTTTTTT.